This is a list of T cell receptor beta chains from one sample in a study of cytomegalovirus exposure and HLA in healthy donors. Some clones are missing from TCRdb's copy, which holds only in-frame ones; the method was immunoSEQ multiplex PCR. The sample holds 100,000 to 150,000 clones, around four fifths seen once. The sequenced material came from PBMCs. These receptors were obtained from a man aged 30 to 39 in good health and CMV-seropositive. Both conserved end residues are part of each CDR3. The order of the fields is V gene, clone size, D gene, J gene, CDR3 DNA, CDR3 protein. D genes are given only for firm matches. Not all rows give a size; the values are once, few, many and, for expanded clones, a class.

TRBV5-6,-,-,TRBJ2-7,TGTGCCAGCAGCTTGTTTCAGGGTGACGAGCAGTACTTC,CASSLFQGDEQYF
TRBV6-5,-,-,TRBJ2-3,TGTGCCAGCAGTCTCGCAGATACGCAGTATTTT,CASSLADTQYF
TRBV29-1,-,-,TRBJ1-2,TGCAGCGTTGAAGACCCGACAGGATATGGCTACACCTTC,CSVEDPTGYGYTF
TRBV28,-,TRBD1,TRBJ2-6,TGTGCCAGCAGTTTATCCACCCCCTTACAGGGGGCGGCCGGGGCCAACGTCCTGACTTTC,CASSLSTPLQGAAGANVLTF
TRBV10-3,-,TRBD1,TRBJ2-3,TGTGCCTTCGGGGGGGACAGGGGATCAGATACGCAGTATTTT,CAFGGDRGSDTQYF
TRBV18,-,TRBD1,TRBJ2-2,TGTGCCAGCTCACCAACCGGGACAGGGGTGACCGGGGAGCTGTTTTTT,CASSPTGTGVTGELFF
TRBV27,-,TRBD1,TRBJ1-3,TGTGCCAGCAGACAAGGGACAGGGGGACAAGTATCGTCGGGAAACACCATATATTTT,CASRQGTGGQVSSGNTIYF
TRBV2,-,TRBD1,TRBJ1-2,TGTGCCAGCAGGGTATCGACAGGGGGCCATGGCTACACCTTC,CASRVSTGGHGYTF
TRBV4-2,-,-,TRBJ1-5,TGTGCCAGCAGCCAAGGCGGGGTGAATAGCAATCAGCCCCAGCATTTT,CASSQGGVNSNQPQHF
TRBV29-1,few,TRBD1,TRBJ1-2,TGCAGCGTTCGACAGGGGGGGGACTATGGCTACACCTTC,CSVRQGGDYGYTF
TRBV4-2,few,TRBD1,TRBJ2-7,TGTGCCAGCAGCCAAGAGGGGACAGGGGTCTACGAGCAGTACTTC,CASSQEGTGVYEQYF
TRBV5-5,few,TRBD1,TRBJ2-4,TGTGCCAGCAGCCCTGATGGGGTGGTGGTGACAGGGTGGCCCAAAAACATTCAGTACTTC,CASSPDGVVVTGWPKNIQYF
TRBV4-3,-,-,TRBJ2-7,TGCGCCAGCAGCCAAGGACTAGCCTACGAGCAGTACTTC,CASSQGLAYEQYF
TRBV6-5,-,-,TRBJ2-7,TGTGCCAGCAGTTACGGTAGGGGGGGATACGAGCAGTACTTC,CASSYGRGGYEQYF
TRBV18,-,TRBD1,TRBJ2-6,TGTGCCAGCTCACTAACAGGGGGCGGCTCTGGGGCCAACGTCCTGACTTTC,CASSLTGGGSGANVLTF
TRBV19,-,-,TRBJ1-5,TGTGCCAGTAGTAGTATGCGGGATAGCAATCAGCCCCAGCATTTT,CASSSMRDSNQPQHF
TRBV4-3,-,-,TRBJ2-7,TGCGCCAGCAGCCAAGCGACTTTAGCCTACGAGCAGTACTTC,CASSQATLAYEQYF
TRBV4-3,-,-,TRBJ2-7,TGCGCCAGCAGCCCAGACCCTAGCCCTAGTTCCTACGAGCAGTACTTC,CASSPDPSPSSYEQYF
TRBV7-9,few,-,TRBJ1-3,TGTGCCAGCAGCTTAGGGTCACGAGGGACAAGCTTCGGAAACACCATATATTTT,CASSLGSRGTSFGNTIYF
TRBV6-5,-,TRBD2,TRBJ2-2,TGTGCCAGCGGGAGGGATCGGAGGGACACCGGGGAGCTGTTTTTT,CASGRDRRDTGELFF
TRBV4-3,-,TRBD1,TRBJ2-3,TGCGCCAGCAGCCCAACAGGGGGGAGCACAGATACGCAGTATTTT,CASSPTGGSTDTQYF
TRBV7-9,-,-,TRBJ2-1,TGTGCCAGCAGTCCAAGGGGGGGCCCCGACAATGAGCAGTTCTTC,CASSPRGGPDNEQFF
TRBV29-1,few,-,TRBJ2-1,TGCAGCGTTGAAGCAGGGGGGTCCAACAATGAGCAGTTCTTC,CSVEAGGSNNEQFF
TRBV9,once,TRBD2,TRBJ2-3,TGTGCCAGCAGCGTAGTAACCGGGAGGGGCACAGATACGCAGTATTTT,CASSVVTGRGTDTQYF
TRBV5-6,-,-,TRBJ1-5,TGTGCCAGCAGCCCGTCGGGTGGCAATCAGCCCCAGCATTTT,CASSPSGGNQPQHF
TRBV2,-,TRBD1,TRBJ2-2,TGTGCCAGCAGGACAGGGACCGGGGAGCTGTTTTTT,CASRTGTGELFF
TRBV12-5,-,-,TRBJ2-3,TGTGCTAGTGGCGGGTGGGGCACAGATACGCAGTATTTT,CASGGWGTDTQYF
TRBV9,-,-,TRBJ1-2,TGTGCCAGCAGCGCGGGAGGGGGCTACACCTTC,CASSAGGGYTF
TRBV7-9,-,TRBD1,TRBJ2-4,TGTGCCAGCAGCGAGACAGGGGAGGTCAAAAACATTCAGTACTTC,CASSETGEVKNIQYF
TRBV29-1,once,-,TRBJ2-1,TGCAGCGTTGAAACAGAATTCAACAATGAGCAGTTCTTC,CSVETEFNNEQFF
TRBV6-1,-,-,TRBJ1-1,TGTGCCAGCAGTGAATACCTCGTGACCGGGGGGGACACTGAAGCTTTCTTT,CASSEYLVTGGDTEAFF
TRBV27,-,TRBD2,TRBJ2-7,TGTGCCAGCAGTTTTAAGCGGGGACCCTACGAGCAGTACTTC,CASSFKRGPYEQYF
TRBV9,-,TRBD2,TRBJ2-1,TGTGCCAGCAGCGCCGGGACTAGCGGTTACAATGAGCAGTTCTTC,CASSAGTSGYNEQFF
TRBV5-1,once,TRBD1,TRBJ2-5,TGCGCCAGCAGCTTGGGCCAGGGGGCGCCCCAAGAGACCCAGTACTTC,CASSLGQGAPQETQYF
TRBV10-3,-,TRBD2,TRBJ2-1,TGTGCCATCAGTGAGGTTTTACTAGCGGGAGGAGGGGAGCAGTTCTTC,CAISEVLLAGGGEQFF
TRBV30,-,-,TRBJ2-3,TGTGCCTGGAGTGGCGCGAGCACAGATACGCAGTATTTT,CAWSGASTDTQYF
TRBV28,-,-,TRBJ2-1,TGTGCCAGCAGTTTACACAGCGGGTTCGCGAATGAGCAGTTCTTC,CASSLHSGFANEQFF
TRBV4-2,-,-,TRBJ2-7,TGTGCCAGCAGCCAAGAGAGTAGCGGACACAGATACGAGCAGTACTTC,CASSQESSGHRYEQYF
TRBV29-1,-,-,TRBJ1-2,TGCAGCGTTGTAGGGGGAAACTATGGCTACACCTTC,CSVVGGNYGYTF